This paragraph reports one TCR beta chain. The antigen remains undetermined. The data are from a study of cytomegalovirus exposure and HLA in healthy donors. General study points: Association of 16,951 TCR beta sequences with HLA alleles was found at 0.05 false discovery rate in a later analysis.

The PCR had 60 Vbeta and 13 Jbeta primers. Clones were sequenced by immunoSEQ multiplex PCR, and TCRdb holds only the in-frame ones, with some missing. The table shows about 160,000 clones, with roughly two thirds occurring only once. The junction had 11 bases not matched to a gene; V was cut back by 5 bases and J by 7 bases. The CDR3 is 16 residues long. CDR1 and CDR2 (germline): SGHAT, FQNNGV. The chain links TRBV11-2 to TRBJ2-1; 10 bases are shared with TRBD2. The sequence derives from a woman in her 40s in good health and CMV-seropositive. The specimen was PBMCs. CDR3 in DNA: TGTGCCAGCAGCCAAAGAGCGGGAGGGATTGGTAATGAGCAGTTCTTC. Translating it yields CASSQRAGGIGNEQFF. The whole variable domain, remainder taken from reference TRBV11-2 and TRBJ2-1, is EAGVAQSPRYKIIEKRQSVAFWCNPISGHATLYWYQQILGQGPKLLIQFQNNGVVDDSQLPKDRFSAERLKGVDSTLKIQPAKLEDSAVYLCASSQRAGGIGNEQFFGPGTRLTVL.